The next 24 T cell receptor beta chains were all read from a single sample in a study of T cells expressing NK-cell markers. TCRdb reanalyzed the 5' RACE reads and collapses them to one entry per CDR3 protein, without DNA. Recorded for this sample: about 390,000 distinct CDR3 sequences. The sequencing sample was made of blood T cells: a sorted CD56 or NKG2C T cell subset, CD4+ or CD8+ T cells, or bulk PBMC T cells (not recorded which). The receptors shown here come from a woman aged 45-60 years in good health.

J is TRBJ1-4 and V is TRBV3-1. The CDR3 is 15 amino acids. CDR1 and CDR2 from the germline V gene are LGHDT and YNNKEL (reference sequence). CDR3 amino acids: CASSPVAGVGEKLFF.

The chain recombines TRBV5-1 with TRBJ1-6. The CDR3 runs to 15 residues. Germline V lookup: CDR1 SGHRS, CDR2 YFSETQ. CDR3 sequence reads: CASSLARGGGSPLHF.

The chain's CDR3 is CASSLGATGYEQYF. The rearrangement links TRBV5-6 to TRBJ2-7; TCRdb's D call, TRBD1, is unchecked because there is no DNA. The germline gives CDR1 SGHDT, CDR2 YYEEEE. The CDR3 sequence is 14 residues long.

The V and J genes are TRBV24-1 and TRBJ2-6; TCRdb's D call of TRBD2 is untestable without DNA. Germline V gene data show CDR1 as KGHDR and CDR2 as SFDVKD. There are 17 residues in the CDR3. The CDR3: CATSDRAGSSGANVLTF.

The V gene is TRBV7-9, the J gene TRBJ2-2; TCRdb picks TRBD1, but there is no DNA to check that call. Germline CDR1 is SEHNR and CDR2 is FQNEAQ (reference sequence). CDR3 size: 19 residues. CDR3: CASNPPWKVRQADTGELFF.

CDR3 loop: CSAREGVVHNSPLHF. This chain links TRBV20-1 with TRBJ1-6; TCRdb returns TRBD1, unconfirmable since there is no DNA. This CDR3 comprises 15 residues. In germline, CDR1 is DFQATT, CDR2 SNEGSKA (reference sequence).

The chain has TRBV6-5 and TRBJ1-1; TCRdb proposes TRBD1, but this gene call is untestable without DNA. Germline V gene data show CDR1 as MNHEY and CDR2 as SVGAGI. This CDR3 comprises 12 residues. The chain's CDR3 is CASRSPTSEAFF.

The J gene is TRBJ2-5, the V gene TRBV6-2 or TRBV6-3; the D gene TCRdb calls, TRBD1, cannot be checked with no DNA. CDR1 MNHEY and CDR2 SVGEGT come from the germline V gene. The CDR3 loop spans 13 amino acids. CDR3 sequence: CASSYSTEGQGYF.

The V gene is TRBV11-2, the J gene TRBJ1-2. CDR3 length: 15 amino acids. Germline CDR1 and CDR2: SGHAT and FQNNGV. The CDR3 here is CASSLVGRRTHGYTF.

This chain uses TRBV28 with TRBJ2-1; absent DNA, TCRdb's TRBD1 call cannot be checked. The germline CDR1 and CDR2 sequences are MDHEN and SYDVKM. The CDR3 has 16 residues. CDR3 sequence reads: CASSLVGTGVRNEQFF.

The rearrangement links TRBV6-2 or TRBV6-3 to TRBJ2-1; TCRdb outputs TRBD1, but without DNA this stays unchecked. CDR1 is MNHEY and CDR2 is SVGEGT in the germline V gene. The CDR3 length is 16 residues. CDR3 protein: CASSYSPTDSHNEQFF.

This chain joins TRBV12-3 or TRBV12-4 and TRBJ2-1; the D call from TCRdb, TRBD2, cannot be confirmed without DNA. CDR3 length equals 15 residues. The CDR3 is CASSLRTSAYNEQFF.

This chain joins TRBV7-9 and TRBJ2-3; TCRdb proposes TRBD1, but this gene call is untestable without DNA. CDR3 length equals 13 residues. Germline V gene lookup returns CDR1 SEHNR and CDR2 FQNEAQ (reference sequence). The CDR3 region is CASSRGDEDTQYF. Full variable domain (rest looked up from reference TRBV7-9 and TRBJ2-3): DTGVSQNPRHKITKRGQNVTFRCDPISEHNRLYWYRQTLGQGPEFLTYFQNEAQLEKSRLLSDRFSAERPKGSFSTLEIQRTEQGDSAMYLCASSRGDEDTQYFGPGTRLTVL.

The chain employs TRBV29-1 and TRBJ2-1. This CDR3 has 14 amino acids. The germline CDR1 and CDR2 sequences are SQVTM and ANQGSEA. CDR3 region: CSVEGGSTYNEQFF.

CDR3 sequence: CASRIIGTVQETQYF. V and J are TRBV5-1 and TRBJ2-5; TCRdb's D call, TRBD1, is unchecked because there is no DNA. The germline V gene encodes CDR1 SGHRS and CDR2 YFSETQ. The CDR3 consists of 15 residues.

The gene calls are TRBV20-1 and TRBJ2-3; absent DNA, TCRdb's TRBD2 call cannot be checked. This CDR3 is built from 14 residues. CDR1 is DFQATT and CDR2 is SNEGSKA in the germline V gene (reference sequence). CDR3 region: CSAYGLLSTDTQYF.

The V gene is TRBV5-1, the J gene TRBJ2-5; TCRdb selects TRBD1, and the lack of DNA leaves this call unchecked. Germline values: CDR1 SGHRS, CDR2 YFSETQ. This CDR3 is built from 16 residues. The CDR3 sequence is CASKRNGDSVQETQYF.

This rearrangement joins TRBV12-5 to TRBJ2-1. Germline assignment: CDR1 LGHNT and CDR2 FRNRAP. This CDR3 spans 12 amino acids. The CDR3 reads CASGLVVNEQFF.

The CDR3 loop is CASSPNVSPYEQYF. The gene calls are TRBV6-5 and TRBJ2-7; with no DNA, the TCRdb D assignment of TRBD1 cannot be verified. The CDR3 contains 14 residues. Germline V gives CDR1 MNHEY, CDR2 SVGAGI.

The V gene is TRBV12-3 or TRBV12-4, the J gene TRBJ1-3; TCRdb's assignment of TRBD1 cannot be checked, as there is no DNA. CDR3 length: 14 residues. The CDR3 region is CASRGQKTGNTIYF.

The chain is built from TRBV3-1 and TRBJ1-2; there is no DNA to check the TCRdb D call of TRBD1. This CDR3 has 14 residues. Germline CDR1 and CDR2: LGHDT and YNNKEL (reference sequence). CDR3 protein: CASSPRARFYGYTF.

The chain links TRBV20-1 to TRBJ2-3. The CDR3 consists of 14 residues. CDR1 is DFQATT, CDR2 SNEGSKA, per germline (reference sequence). The CDR3 loop reads CSARVPQTTDTQYF.

The gene calls are TRBV20-1 and TRBJ2-7. The length of the CDR3 is 14 residues. The V gene's germline CDR1 is DFQATT and CDR2 SNEGSKA (reference sequence). This CDR3 reads CSAAEVRSSYEQYF.

The genes are TRBV18 and TRBJ2-3; the TRBD2 assignment by TCRdb is unverifiable without DNA. This CDR3 has 14 amino acids. Germline CDR1 is KGHSH and CDR2 is LQKENI. CDR3 amino acids: CASSPLAGGDTQYF.